This entry is about one T cell receptor (beta chain). Its target is unknown. The sample belongs to a study of blood T cells in healthy people across ages. Germline V gives CDR1 MDHEN, CDR2 SYDVKM. The CDR3 runs 15 residues. V dropped 5 bases and J dropped 3 bases, with 11 bases sitting between them. For the second PCR, which ran for roughly 6 to 11 cycles, a sample-barcoded 5' primer and a J-beta primer mix were used. Every single cDNA molecule received a tag from a template-switch adaptor with 12 random nucleotides. TCRdb passed the 5' RACE reads through MiXCR, listing each CDR3 protein once. This sample has 800,000 or so distinct CDR3 sequences, with around 62% found just once. Study-level points and caveats: Estimates of total diversity, which came from one million sequenced T cells, were considered to be underestimates. Reliance upon unsorted PBMCs precluded definitive naive versus antigen-experienced comparison.

V and J are TRBV28 and TRBJ1-6; possible D gene TRBD1, 5 bases. The sequence derives from a young man in good health. Sequences were obtained from blood. The CDR3 sequence is CASSGGYGYNSPLHF. The CDR3 DNA sequence: TGTGCCAGCAGTGGGGGATACGGCTATAATTCACCCCTCCACTTT.